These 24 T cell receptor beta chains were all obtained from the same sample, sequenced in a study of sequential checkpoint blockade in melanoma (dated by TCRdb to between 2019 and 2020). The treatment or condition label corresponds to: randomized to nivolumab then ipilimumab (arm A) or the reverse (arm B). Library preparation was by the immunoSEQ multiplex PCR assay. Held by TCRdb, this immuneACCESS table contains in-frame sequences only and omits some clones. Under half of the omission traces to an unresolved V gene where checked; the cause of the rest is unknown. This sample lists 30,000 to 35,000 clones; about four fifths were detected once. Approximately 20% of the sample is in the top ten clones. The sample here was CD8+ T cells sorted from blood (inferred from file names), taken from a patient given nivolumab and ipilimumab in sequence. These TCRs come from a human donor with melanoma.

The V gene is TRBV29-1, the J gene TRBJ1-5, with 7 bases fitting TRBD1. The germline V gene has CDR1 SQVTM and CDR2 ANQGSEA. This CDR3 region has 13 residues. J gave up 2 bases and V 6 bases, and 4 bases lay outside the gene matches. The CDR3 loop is CSVGQSGNQPQHF. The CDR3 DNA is TGCAGCGTGGGACAGTCCGGCAATCAGCCCCAGCATTTT. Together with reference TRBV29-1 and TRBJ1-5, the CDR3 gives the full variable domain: SAVISQKPSRDICQRGTSLTIQCQVDSQVTMMFWYRQQPGQSLTLIATANQGSEATYESGFVIDKFPISRPNLTFSTLTVSNMSPEDSSIYLCSVGQSGNQPQHFGDGTRLSIL.

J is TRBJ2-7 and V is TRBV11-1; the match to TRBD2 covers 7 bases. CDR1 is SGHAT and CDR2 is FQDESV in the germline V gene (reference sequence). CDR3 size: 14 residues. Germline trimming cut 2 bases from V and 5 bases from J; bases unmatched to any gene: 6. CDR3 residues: CASSLRTREHEQYF. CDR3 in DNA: TGTGCCAGCAGCTTACGTACGCGGGAGCACGAGCAGTACTTC.

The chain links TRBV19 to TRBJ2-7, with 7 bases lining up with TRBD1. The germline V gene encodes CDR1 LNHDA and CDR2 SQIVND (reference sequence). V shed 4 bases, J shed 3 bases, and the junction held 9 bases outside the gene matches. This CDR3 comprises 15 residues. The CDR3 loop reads CASSSRQGLSYEQYF. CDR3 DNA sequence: TGTGCCAGTAGTAGCCGACAGGGTCTAAGCTACGAGCAGTACTTC.

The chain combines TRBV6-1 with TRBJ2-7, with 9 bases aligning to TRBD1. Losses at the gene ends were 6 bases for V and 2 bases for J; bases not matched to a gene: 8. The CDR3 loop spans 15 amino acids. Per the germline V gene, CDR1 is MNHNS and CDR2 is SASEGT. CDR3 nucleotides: TGTGCCAGCAGGTGGGGACAGGGCCCAACCTACGAGCAGTACTTC. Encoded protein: CASRWGQGPTYEQYF.

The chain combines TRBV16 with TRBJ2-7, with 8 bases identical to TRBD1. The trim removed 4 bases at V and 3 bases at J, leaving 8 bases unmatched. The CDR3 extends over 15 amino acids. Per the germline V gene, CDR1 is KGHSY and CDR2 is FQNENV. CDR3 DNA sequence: TGTGCCAGCAGCCGAGGGACAGGAACCATCTACGAGCAGTACTTC. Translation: CASSRGTGTIYEQYF.

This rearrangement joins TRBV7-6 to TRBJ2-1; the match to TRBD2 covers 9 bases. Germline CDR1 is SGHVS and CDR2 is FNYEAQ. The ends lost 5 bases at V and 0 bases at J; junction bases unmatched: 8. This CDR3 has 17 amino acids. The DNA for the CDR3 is TGTGCCAGCAGCCGGGGGACTAGCCGTTACTCCTACAATGAGCAGTTCTTC. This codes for CASSRGTSRYSYNEQFF.

The CDR3 coding sequence is TGTGCCAGCAGTGAAGGACAGGGGATCTCCTACGAGCAGTACTTC. It is translated as CASSEGQGISYEQYF. The chain uses TRBV2 and TRBJ2-7, with 8 nucleotides matching TRBD1. The ends lost 1 base at V and 0 bases at J; junction bases unmatched: 2. There are 15 residues in the CDR3. Looked up from germline, CDR1 is SNHLY and CDR2 is FYNNEI.

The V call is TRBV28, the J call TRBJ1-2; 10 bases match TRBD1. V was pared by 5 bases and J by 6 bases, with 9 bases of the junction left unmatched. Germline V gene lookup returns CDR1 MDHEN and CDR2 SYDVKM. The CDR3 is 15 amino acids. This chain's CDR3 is CASSASGTGDDGYTF. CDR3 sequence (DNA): TGTGCCAGCAGTGCCTCCGGGACAGGGGATGATGGCTACACCTTC.

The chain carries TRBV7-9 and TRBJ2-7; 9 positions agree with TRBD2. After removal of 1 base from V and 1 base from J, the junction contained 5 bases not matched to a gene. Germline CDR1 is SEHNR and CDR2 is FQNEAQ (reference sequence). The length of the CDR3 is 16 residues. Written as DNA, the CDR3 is TGTGCCAGCAGCTTAGTGGGACTAGCCGATTCCTACGAGCAGTACTTC. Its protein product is CASSLVGLADSYEQYF.

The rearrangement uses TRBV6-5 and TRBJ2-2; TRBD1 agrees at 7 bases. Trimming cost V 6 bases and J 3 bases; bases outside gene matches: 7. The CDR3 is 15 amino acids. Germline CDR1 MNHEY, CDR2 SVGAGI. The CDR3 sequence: CASRTGVLDTGELFF. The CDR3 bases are TGTGCCAGCAGAACAGGGGTCTTGGACACCGGGGAGCTGTTTTTT.

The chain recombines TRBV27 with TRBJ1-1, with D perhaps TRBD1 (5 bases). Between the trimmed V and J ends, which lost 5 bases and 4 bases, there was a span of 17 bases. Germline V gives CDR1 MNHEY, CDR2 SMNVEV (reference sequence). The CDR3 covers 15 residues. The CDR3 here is CASSLGHSLPTEAFF. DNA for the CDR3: TGTGCCAGCAGTCTCGGACACTCCTTACCCACTGAAGCTTTCTTT.

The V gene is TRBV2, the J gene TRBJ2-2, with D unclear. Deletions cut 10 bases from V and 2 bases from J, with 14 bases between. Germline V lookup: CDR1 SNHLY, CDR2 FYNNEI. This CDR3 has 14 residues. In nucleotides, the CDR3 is TGTGCCACCCTTGGGCAGGCAAACACCGGGGAGCTGTTTTTT. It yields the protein CATLGQANTGELFF.

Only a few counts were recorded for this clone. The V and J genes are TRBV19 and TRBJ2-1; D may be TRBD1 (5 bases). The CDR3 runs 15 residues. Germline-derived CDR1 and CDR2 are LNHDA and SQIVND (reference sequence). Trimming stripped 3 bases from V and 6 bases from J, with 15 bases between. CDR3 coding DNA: TGTGCCAGTAGTATGGACACCCTTGTGGGCAATGAGCAGTTCTTC. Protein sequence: CASSMDTLVGNEQFF.

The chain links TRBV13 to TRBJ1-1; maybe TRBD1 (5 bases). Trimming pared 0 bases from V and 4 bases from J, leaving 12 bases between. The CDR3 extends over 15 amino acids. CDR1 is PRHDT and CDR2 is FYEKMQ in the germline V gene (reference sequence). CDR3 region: CASSLGLLGGTEAFF. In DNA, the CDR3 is TGTGCCAGCAGCTTAGGCCTGCTGGGGGGCACTGAAGCTTTCTTT.

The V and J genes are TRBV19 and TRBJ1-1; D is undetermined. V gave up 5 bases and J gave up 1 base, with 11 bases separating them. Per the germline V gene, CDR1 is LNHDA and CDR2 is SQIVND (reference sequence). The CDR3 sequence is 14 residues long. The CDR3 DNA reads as TGTGCCAGTAGTTGGGCCTTAGGGAACACTGAAGCTTTCTTT. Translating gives CASSWALGNTEAFF.

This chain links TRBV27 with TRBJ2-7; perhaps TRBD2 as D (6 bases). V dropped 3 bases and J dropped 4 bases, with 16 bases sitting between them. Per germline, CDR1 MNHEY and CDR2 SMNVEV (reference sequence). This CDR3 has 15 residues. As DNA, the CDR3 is TGTGCCAGCAGTTTCGGTGGAGGGTGGCTGTACGAGCAGTACTTC. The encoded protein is CASSFGGGWLYEQYF.

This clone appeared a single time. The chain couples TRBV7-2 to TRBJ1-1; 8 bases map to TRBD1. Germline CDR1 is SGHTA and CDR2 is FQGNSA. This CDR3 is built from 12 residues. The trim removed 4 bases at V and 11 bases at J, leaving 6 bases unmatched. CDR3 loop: CASSSGGTGAFF. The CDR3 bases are TGTGCCAGCAGCTCTGGCGGGACAGGTGCTTTCTTT.

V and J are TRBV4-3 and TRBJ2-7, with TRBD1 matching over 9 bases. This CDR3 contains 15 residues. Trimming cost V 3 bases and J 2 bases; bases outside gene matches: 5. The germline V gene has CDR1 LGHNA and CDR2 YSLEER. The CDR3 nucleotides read TGCGCCAGCAGCCATGGGACAGGGATCGCCTACGAGCAGTACTTC. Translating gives CASSHGTGIAYEQYF.

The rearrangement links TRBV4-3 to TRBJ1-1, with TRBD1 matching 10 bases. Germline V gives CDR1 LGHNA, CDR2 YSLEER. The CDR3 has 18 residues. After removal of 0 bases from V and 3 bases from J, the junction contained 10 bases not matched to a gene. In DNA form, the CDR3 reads TGCGCCAGCAGCCAAGAAGGGGGACAGGGGTTTTGGGACACTGAAGCTTTCTTT. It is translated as CASSQEGGQGFWDTEAFF.

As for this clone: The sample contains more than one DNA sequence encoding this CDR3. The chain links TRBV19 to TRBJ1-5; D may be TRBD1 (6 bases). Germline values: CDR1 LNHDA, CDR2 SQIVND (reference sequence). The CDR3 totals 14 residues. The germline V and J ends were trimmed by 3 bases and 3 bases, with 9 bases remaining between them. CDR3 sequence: CASSIRDTNQPQHF. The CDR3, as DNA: TGTGCCAGTAGTATCCGGGACACCAATCAGCCCCAGCATTTT.

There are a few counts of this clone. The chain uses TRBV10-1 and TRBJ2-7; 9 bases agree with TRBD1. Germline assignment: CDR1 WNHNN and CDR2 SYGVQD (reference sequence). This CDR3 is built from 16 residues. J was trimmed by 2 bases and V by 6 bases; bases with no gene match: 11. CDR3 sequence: CASSPSGTGRTYEQYF. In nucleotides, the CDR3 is TGCGCCAGCAGCCCCTCGGGGACAGGGAGGACCTACGAGCAGTACTTC.

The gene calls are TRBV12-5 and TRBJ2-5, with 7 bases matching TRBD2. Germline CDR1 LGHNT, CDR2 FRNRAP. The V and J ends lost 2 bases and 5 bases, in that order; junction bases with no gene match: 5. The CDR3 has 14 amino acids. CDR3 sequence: CASGLMGLFETQYF. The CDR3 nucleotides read TGTGCTAGTGGTTTGATGGGACTATTTGAGACCCAGTACTTC.

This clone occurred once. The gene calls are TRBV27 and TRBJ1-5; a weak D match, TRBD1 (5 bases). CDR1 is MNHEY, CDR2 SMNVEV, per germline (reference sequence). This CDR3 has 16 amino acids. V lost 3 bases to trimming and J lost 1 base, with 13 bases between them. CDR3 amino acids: CASSFPPDTSNQPQHF. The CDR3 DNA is TGTGCCAGCAGTTTCCCCCCGGACACGAGCAATCAGCCCCAGCATTTT.

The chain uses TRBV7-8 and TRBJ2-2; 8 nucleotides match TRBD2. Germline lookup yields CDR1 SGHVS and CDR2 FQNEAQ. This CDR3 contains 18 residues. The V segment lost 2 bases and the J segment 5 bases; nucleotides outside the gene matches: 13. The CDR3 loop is CASSLSWNRAGATGELFF. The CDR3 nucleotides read TGTGCCAGCAGCTTAAGCTGGAACCGAGCGGGAGCGACCGGGGAGCTGTTTTTT.